This T cell receptor (beta chain) was observed in a study of T cells in Graves' hyperthyroidism and ophthalmopathy. There were TCR beta CDR3 regions amplified from RNA transcripts. Researchers ran a first-round RT-PCR on the TCR CDR3 using the HTBI primer set. MiXCR, run by TCRdb on the multiplex PCR reads, gives a single entry per CDR3 protein. This table holds around 500,000 distinct CDR3 sequences, roughly 22% found once. Each 10 ml fresh peripheral blood draw supplied the PBMCs. Germline CDR1 reads SGHTA; CDR2 reads FQGNSA. This CDR3 is built from 17 residues. Unmatched junction bases numbered 15, after V lost 4 bases and J lost 5 bases. With regard to this clonotype: What it recognizes is unknown.

Whole-study results and caveats: Among thyroid clonotypes expanded above 0.001, most also appeared in blood.

The V call is TRBV7-2, the J call TRBJ2-7; 9 bases agree with TRBD2. Sequencing was performed on blood. This clonotype was obtained from a woman in her 70s with Graves' ophthalmopathy. The CDR3: CASSSSGLAPAGHEQYF. As DNA, the CDR3 is TGTGCCAGCAGCTCCTCCGGACTAGCGCCCGCCGGCCACGAGCAGTACTTC.